Listed below are T cell receptor beta chains from one sample, sequenced in a study of T-cell reconstitution after alpha-beta-depleted transplantation in children. TCRdb itself ran the PCR reads through MiXCR, one entry per CDR3 protein. The sample yields approximately 110,000 distinct CDR3 sequences, 20% to 25% seen once. The input for sequencing was PBMCs, mostly from graft donor cells, taken 180 days after TCRalphabeta/CD19-depleted stem cell transplant. The receptors originated from a male patient aged 2 to 9 who had a stem cell transplant for chronic granulomatous disease, so the T cells may come from the graft donor. The CDR3 runs from the conserved cysteine through the conserved F or W. Each record gives: clone size, J gene, D gene, V gene, CDR3 DNA, CDR3 protein. D genes are given only for firm matches. A row's size may be missing; if present it is once, few, many or a size class.

many TRBJ2-7 - TRBV6-1 TGTGCCACCAAGGGTTACCTTTCCGGTACATACGAGCAGTACTTC CATKGYLSGTYEQYF
many TRBJ1-3 - TRBV28 TGTGCCAGCAACCCCCAAATTGCAGGAAACACCATATATTTT CASNPQIAGNTIYF
- TRBJ2-1 - TRBV7-6 TGTGCCAGCAGCTTGGACTTGAAGCAGTTCTTC CASSLDLKQFF
many TRBJ2-7 TRBD2 TRBV6-5 TGTGCCAGCAGTTACAGGGCTCTAGCGGCCCCCTACGAGCAGTACTTC CASSYRALAAPYEQYF
many TRBJ2-1 - TRBV5-6 TGTGCCAGCAGCTTTACCGGGAATGAGCAGTTCTTC CASSFTGNEQFF
many TRBJ2-7 TRBD1 TRBV20-1 TGCAGTGCTAACAGGGGGCCCTACGAGCAGTACTTC CSANRGPYEQYF
many TRBJ2-1 - TRBV2 TGTGCCAGCGGCCGGGACCCTAGATACAATGAGCAGTTCTTC CASGRDPRYNEQFF
- TRBJ2-5 TRBD2 TRBV5-1 TGCGCCAGCAGCTCCGTGGGAGCGGGGCACCAAGAGACCCAGTACTTC CASSSVGAGHQETQYF
- TRBJ1-5 - TRBV12-3/TRBV12-4 TGTGCCAGCAGTGGCCAGGGGTATAGCAATCAGCCCCAGCATTTT CASSGQGYSNQPQHF
- TRBJ2-7 TRBD2 TRBV5-1 TGCGCCAGCAGCTTGGAGGGTAGCGGGAGCTCCTACGAGCAGTACTTC CASSLEGSGSSYEQYF
once TRBJ1-1 TRBD1 TRBV25-1 TGTGCCAGCACTCCTACAGGGGTGATTAGGGGTGAAGCTTTCTTT CASTPTGVIRGEAFF
- TRBJ2-5 TRBD1 TRBV12-3/TRBV12-4 TGTGCCAGCAGTACAGGGGGTGAGGTGAAGACCCAGTACTTC CASSTGGEVKTQYF
- TRBJ2-1 - TRBV5-1 TGCGCCAGCAGCCCAAGGGGGGTTTTTGCCCTTTTCTCCTACAATGAGCAGTTCTTC CASSPRGVFALFSYNEQFF
few TRBJ2-1 - TRBV20-1 TGCAGTGCCCGGGACTGGGCTTCCTACAATGAGCAGTTCTTC CSARDWASYNEQFF
once TRBJ2-5 - TRBV20-1 TGCAGTGCTAGAGGAGGCATAACGGGGGGCTGGGAGACCCAGTACTTC CSARGGITGGWETQYF
once TRBJ2-1 - TRBV4-3 TGCGCCAGCAGCCAAGATCTCCGGGGGTACTACAATGAGCAGTTCTTC CASSQDLRGYYNEQFF
- TRBJ2-7 - TRBV2 TGTGCCAGCACCCCCGGGCCCGAGCAGTACTTC CASTPGPEQYF
few TRBJ2-7 TRBD1 TRBV15 TGTGCCACCAGCAGACAGGGGGTAAACGAGCAGTACTTC CATSRQGVNEQYF
- TRBJ2-3 TRBD1 TRBV15 TGTGCCACCAGCAGAGGGATTTGGGGACAGGGAATAGATACGCAGTATTTT CATSRGIWGQGIDTQYF
many TRBJ1-1 - TRBV12-3/TRBV12-4 TGTGCCAGCAGTACGAGACGGGTGGGCACTGAAGCTTTCTTT CASSTRRVGTEAFF
many TRBJ2-2 - TRBV3-1 TGTGCCAGCAGCCAAGGTTTAACCGGGGAGCTGTTTTTT CASSQGLTGELFF
few TRBJ2-5 - TRBV12-3/TRBV12-4 TGTGCCAGCAGTCTCACGCTTTCAGGGGAGACCCAGTACTTC CASSLTLSGETQYF
- TRBJ1-6 - TRBV11-2 TGTGCCAGCAGCTTAGATTGGAGTTCACCCCTCCACTTT CASSLDWSSPLHF
many TRBJ1-2 - TRBV20-1 TGCAGTGCTAGGGACCCCCTAGACCATGGCTACACCTTC CSARDPLDHGYTF
few TRBJ2-7 TRBD2 TRBV27 TGTAACCCCCCACCTGAGGCTGGACAGCGGGAGGTTACCTACGAGCAGTACTTC CNPPPEAGQREVTYEQYF
- TRBJ1-6 TRBD1 TRBV6-1 TGTGCCAGCAGTACCATACAGGGGGCTAATTCACCCCTCCACTTT CASSTIQGANSPLHF
- TRBJ1-1 TRBD1 TRBV15 TGTGCCACCAGCAGGGACCAGGGGGATGAAGCTTTCTTT CATSRDQGDEAFF
many TRBJ2-7 TRBD2 TRBV20-1 TGCAGTGCCCCGCTAGCGGGAGTAATTGAGCAGTACTTC CSAPLAGVIEQYF
many TRBJ2-3 TRBD2 TRBV4-3 TGCGCCAGCAGCCAAGATCGGCTAGCGGGGGGGCACGGTACGCAGTATTTT CASSQDRLAGGHGTQYF
- TRBJ1-6 - TRBV12-3/TRBV12-4 TGTGCCCGCAGTCTGGACGGGTACCTCCACTTC CARSLDGYLHF
medium-sized TRBJ2-1 TRBD2 TRBV6-5 TGTGCCAGCAGTTACAGCGGGAGCCTTCCCTACAATGAGCAGTTCTTC CASSYSGSLPYNEQFF